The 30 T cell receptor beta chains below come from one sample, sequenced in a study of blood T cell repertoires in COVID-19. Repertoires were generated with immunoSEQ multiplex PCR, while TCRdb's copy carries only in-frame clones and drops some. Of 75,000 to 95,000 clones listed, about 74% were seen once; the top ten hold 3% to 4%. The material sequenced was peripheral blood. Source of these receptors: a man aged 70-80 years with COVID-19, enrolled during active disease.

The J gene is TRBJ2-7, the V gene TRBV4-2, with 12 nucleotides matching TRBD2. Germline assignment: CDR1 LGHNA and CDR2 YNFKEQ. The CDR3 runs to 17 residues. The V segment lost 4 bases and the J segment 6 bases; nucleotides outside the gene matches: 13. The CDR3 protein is CASSLTAASGRVTEQYF. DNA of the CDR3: TGTGCCAGCAGCCTCACAGCCGCTAGCGGGAGGGTCACCGAGCAGTACTTC.

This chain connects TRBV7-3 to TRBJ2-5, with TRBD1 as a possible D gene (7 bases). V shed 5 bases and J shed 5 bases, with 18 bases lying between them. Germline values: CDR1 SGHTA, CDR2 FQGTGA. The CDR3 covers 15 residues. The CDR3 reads CASSPSFPGGETQYF. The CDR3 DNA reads TGTGCCAGCAGCCCATCCTTCCCAGGGGGGGAGACCCAGTACTTC. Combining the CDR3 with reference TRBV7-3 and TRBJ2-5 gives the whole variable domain GAGVSQTPSNKVTEKGKYVELRCDPISGHTALYWYRQSLGQGPEFLIYFQGTGAADDSGLPNDRFFAVRPEGSVSTLKIQRTERGDSAVYLCASSPSFPGGETQYFGPGTRLLVL.

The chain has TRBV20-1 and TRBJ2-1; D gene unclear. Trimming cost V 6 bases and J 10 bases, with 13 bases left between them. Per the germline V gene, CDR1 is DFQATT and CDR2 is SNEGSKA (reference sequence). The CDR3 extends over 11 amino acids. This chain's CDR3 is CSATPQWEQFF. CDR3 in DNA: TGCAGTGCAACCCCTCAGTGGGAGCAGTTCTTC.

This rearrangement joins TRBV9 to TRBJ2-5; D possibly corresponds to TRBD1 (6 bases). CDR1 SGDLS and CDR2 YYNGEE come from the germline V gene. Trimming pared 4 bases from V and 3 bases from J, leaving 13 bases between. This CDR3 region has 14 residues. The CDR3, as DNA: TGTGCCAGCAGCCCAACAGGGCCCAAAGAGACCCAGTACTTC. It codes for CASSPTGPKETQYF.

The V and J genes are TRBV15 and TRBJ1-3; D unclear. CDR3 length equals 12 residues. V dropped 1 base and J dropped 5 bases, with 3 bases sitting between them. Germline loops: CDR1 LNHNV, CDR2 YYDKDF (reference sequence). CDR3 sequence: CATSRARNTIYF. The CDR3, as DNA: TGTGCCACCAGCAGAGCCAGAAACACCATATATTTT.

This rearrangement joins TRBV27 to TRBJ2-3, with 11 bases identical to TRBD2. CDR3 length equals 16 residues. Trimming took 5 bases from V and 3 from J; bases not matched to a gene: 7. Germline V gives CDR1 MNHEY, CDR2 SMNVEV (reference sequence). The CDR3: CASSPLAGGWTDTQYF. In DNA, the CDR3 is TGTGCCAGCAGTCCCCTAGCGGGAGGATGGACAGATACGCAGTATTTT.

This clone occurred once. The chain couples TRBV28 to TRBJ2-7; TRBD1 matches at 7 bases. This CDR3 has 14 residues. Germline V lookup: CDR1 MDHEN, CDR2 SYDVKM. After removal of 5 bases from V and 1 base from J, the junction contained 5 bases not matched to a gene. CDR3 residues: CASSLGTASYEQYF. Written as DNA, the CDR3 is TGTGCCAGCAGTCTCGGGACAGCTTCCTACGAGCAGTACTTC.

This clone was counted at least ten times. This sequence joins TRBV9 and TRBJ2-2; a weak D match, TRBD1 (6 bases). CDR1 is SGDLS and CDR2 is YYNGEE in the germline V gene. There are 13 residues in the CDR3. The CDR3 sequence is CGFPTGPTGELFF. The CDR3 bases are TGTGGCTTCCCTACAGGGCCGACCGGGGAGCTGTTTTTT.

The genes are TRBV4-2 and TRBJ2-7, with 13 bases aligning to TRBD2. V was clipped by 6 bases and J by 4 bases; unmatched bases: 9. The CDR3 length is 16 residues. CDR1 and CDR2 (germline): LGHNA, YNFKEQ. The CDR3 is CASRLTWTSGSYEQYF. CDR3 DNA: TGTGCCAGCAGGTTGACCTGGACTAGCGGGAGTTACGAGCAGTACTTC.

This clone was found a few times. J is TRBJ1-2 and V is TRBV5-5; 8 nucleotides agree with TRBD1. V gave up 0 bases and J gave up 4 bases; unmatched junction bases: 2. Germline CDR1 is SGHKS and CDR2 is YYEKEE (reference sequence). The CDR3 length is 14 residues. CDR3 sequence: CASSLAGGSYGYTF. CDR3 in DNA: TGTGCCAGCAGCTTGGCAGGGGGCAGCTATGGCTACACCTTC.

The CDR3 here is CASRTGVRIQPQHF. The CDR3 DNA reads as TGTGCCAGCCGAACGGGGGTTCGGATTCAGCCCCAGCATTTT. V usage is TRBV28 and J usage is TRBJ1-5, with a weak D call TRBD1 (5 bases). V was clipped by 8 bases and J by 6 bases, with 17 bases between them. There are 14 residues in the CDR3. Germline CDR1 reads MDHEN; CDR2 reads SYDVKM.

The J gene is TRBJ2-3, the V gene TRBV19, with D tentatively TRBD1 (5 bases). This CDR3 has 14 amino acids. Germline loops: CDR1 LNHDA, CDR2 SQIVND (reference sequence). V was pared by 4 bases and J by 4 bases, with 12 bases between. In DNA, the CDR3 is TGTGCCAGTAGTAAGGCAGGGTTGGCAGATACGCAGTATTTT. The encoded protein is CASSKAGLADTQYF. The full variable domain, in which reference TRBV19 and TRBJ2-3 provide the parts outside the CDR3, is DGGITQSPKYLFRKEGQNVTLSCEQNLNHDAMYWYRQDPGQGLRLIYYSQIVNDFQKGDIAEGYSVSREKKESFPLTVTSAQKNPTAFYLCASSKAGLADTQYFGPGTRLTVL.

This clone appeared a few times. The CDR3 loop is CASSQDWVAIPYEQYF. CDR3 nucleotide sequence: TGCGCCAGCAGCCAAGATTGGGTAGCGATACCATACGAGCAGTACTTC. This chain connects TRBV4-3 to TRBJ2-7; a weak D match, TRBD2 (5 bases). This CDR3 is 16 amino acids long. V dropped 0 bases and J dropped 4 bases, with 16 bases sitting between them. Per germline, CDR1 LGHNA and CDR2 YSLEER.

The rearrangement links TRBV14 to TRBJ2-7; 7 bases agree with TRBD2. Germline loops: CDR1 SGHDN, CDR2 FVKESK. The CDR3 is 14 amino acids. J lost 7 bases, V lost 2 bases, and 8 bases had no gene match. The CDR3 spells CASSQNTPAGEQYF. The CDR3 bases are TGTGCCAGCAGCCAAAATACTCCAGCGGGGGAGCAGTACTTC.

This CDR3 is CASSFLTGEDHEQYF. CDR3 sequence (DNA): TGTGCCAGCAGCTTCCTGACAGGGGAAGACCACGAGCAGTACTTC. The chain links TRBV5-5 to TRBJ2-7, with 8 positions matching TRBD1. This CDR3 comprises 15 residues. The V segment lost 2 bases and the J segment 5 bases; nucleotides outside the gene matches: 9. Germline values: CDR1 SGHKS, CDR2 YYEKEE (reference sequence).

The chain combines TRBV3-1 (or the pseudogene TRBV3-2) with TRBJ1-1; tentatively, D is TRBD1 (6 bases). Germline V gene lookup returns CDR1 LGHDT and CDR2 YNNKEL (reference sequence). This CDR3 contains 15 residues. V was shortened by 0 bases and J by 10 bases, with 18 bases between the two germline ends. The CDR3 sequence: CASSQDPGTNGRAFF. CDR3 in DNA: TGTGCCAGCAGCCAAGATCCAGGGACAAATGGACGAGCTTTCTTT.

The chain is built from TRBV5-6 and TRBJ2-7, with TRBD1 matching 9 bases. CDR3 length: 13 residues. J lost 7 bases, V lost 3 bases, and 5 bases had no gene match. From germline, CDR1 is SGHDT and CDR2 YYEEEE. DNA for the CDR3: TGTGCCAGCAGCTCCACAGGGGGCTGGGAGCAGTACTTC. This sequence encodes CASSSTGGWEQYF.

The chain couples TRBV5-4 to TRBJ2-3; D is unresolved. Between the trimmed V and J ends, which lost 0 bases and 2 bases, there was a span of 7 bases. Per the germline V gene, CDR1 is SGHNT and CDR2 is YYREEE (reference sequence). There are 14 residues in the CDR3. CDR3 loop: CASSLAVYTDTQYF. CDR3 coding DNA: TGTGCCAGCAGCTTGGCGGTGTACACAGATACGCAGTATTTT.

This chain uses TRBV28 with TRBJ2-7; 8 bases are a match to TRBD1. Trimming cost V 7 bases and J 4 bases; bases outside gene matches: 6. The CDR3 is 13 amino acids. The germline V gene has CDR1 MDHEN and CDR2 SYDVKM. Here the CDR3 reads CASTLTGEYEQYF. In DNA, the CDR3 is TGTGCCAGCACCCTGACAGGGGAGTACGAGCAGTACTTC.

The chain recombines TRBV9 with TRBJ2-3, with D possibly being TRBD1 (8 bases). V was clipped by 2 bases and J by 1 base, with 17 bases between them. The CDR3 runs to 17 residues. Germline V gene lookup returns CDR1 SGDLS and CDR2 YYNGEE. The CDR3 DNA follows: TGTGCCAGCAGCGTGACGAGGGGGGGACAGGGCACAGATACGCAGTATTTT. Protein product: CASSVTRGGQGTDTQYF.

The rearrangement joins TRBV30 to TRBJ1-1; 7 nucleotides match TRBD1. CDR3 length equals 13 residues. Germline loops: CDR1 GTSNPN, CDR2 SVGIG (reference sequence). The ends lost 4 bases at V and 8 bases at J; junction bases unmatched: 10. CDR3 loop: CAWNDREASEAFF. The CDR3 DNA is TGTGCCTGGAATGACAGGGAAGCGTCGGAAGCTTTCTTT.

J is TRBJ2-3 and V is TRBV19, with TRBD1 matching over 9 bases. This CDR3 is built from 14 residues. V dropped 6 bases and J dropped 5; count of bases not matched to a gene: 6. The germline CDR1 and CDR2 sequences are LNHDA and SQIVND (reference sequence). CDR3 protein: CASSLQGAEDTQYF. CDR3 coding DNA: TGTGCCAGTAGCCTACAGGGGGCAGAAGATACGCAGTATTTT.

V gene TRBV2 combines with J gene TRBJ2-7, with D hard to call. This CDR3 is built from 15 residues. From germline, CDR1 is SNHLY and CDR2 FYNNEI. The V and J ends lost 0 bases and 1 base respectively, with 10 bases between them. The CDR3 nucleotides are TGTGCCAGCAGTGAAGCACCAGTCCAATCCTACGAGCAGTACTTC. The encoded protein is CASSEAPVQSYEQYF.

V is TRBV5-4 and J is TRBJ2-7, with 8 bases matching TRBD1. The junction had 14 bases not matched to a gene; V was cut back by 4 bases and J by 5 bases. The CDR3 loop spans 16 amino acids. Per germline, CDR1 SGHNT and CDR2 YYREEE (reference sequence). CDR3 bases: TGTGCCAGCAGCGTTGGGCCCCGAGCAGGGGGCCACGAGCAGTACTTC. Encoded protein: CASSVGPRAGGHEQYF.

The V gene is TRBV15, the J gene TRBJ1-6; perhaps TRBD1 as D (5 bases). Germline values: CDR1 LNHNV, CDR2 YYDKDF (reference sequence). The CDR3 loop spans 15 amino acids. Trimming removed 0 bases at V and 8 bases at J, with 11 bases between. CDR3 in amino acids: CATSRERIGDSPLHF. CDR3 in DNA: TGTGCCACCAGCAGAGAACGGATAGGGGATTCACCCCTCCACTTT. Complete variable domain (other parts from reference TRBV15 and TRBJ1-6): DAMVIQNPRYQVTQFGKPVTLSCSQTLNHNVMYWYQQKSSQAPKLLFHYYDKDFNNEADTPDNFQSRRPNTSFCFLDIRSPGLGDTAMYLCATSRERIGDSPLHFGNGTRLTVT.

Here the CDR3 DNA reads TGCAGTGCTATTGATGGGGGACTAGCGTTTGAGCAGTTCTTC. Translating it yields CSAIDGGLAFEQFF. The chain carries TRBV20-1 and TRBJ2-1; 10 bases map to TRBD2. The germline gives CDR1 DFQATT, CDR2 SNEGSKA (reference sequence). Trimming removed 4 bases from V and 9 bases from J; junction bases left unmatched: 9. This CDR3 comprises 14 residues.

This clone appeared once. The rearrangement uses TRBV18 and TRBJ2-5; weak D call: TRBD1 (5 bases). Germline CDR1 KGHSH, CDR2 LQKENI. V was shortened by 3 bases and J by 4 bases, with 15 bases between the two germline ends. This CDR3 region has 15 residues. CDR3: CASSPRSGALETQYF. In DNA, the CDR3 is TGTGCCAGCTCACCCCGGAGTGGGGCCCTAGAGACCCAGTACTTC. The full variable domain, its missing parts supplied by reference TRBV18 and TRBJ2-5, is NAGVMQNPRHLVRRRGQEARLRCSPMKGHSHVYWYRQLPEEGLKFMVYLQKENIIDESGMPKERFSAEFPKEGPSILRIQQVVRGDSAAYFCASSPRSGALETQYFGPGTRLLVL.

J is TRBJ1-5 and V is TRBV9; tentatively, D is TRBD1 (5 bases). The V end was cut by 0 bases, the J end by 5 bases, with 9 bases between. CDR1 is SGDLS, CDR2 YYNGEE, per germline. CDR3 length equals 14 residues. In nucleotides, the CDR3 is TGTGCCAGCAGCGTAGGGGGGGGTTATCAGCCCCAGCATTTT. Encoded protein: CASSVGGGYQPQHF. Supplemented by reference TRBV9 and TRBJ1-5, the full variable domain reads DSGVTQTPKHLITATGQRVTLRCSPRSGDLSVYWYQQSLDQGLQFLIQYYNGEERAKGNILERFSAQQFPDLHSELNLSSLELGDSALYFCASSVGGGYQPQHFGDGTRLSIL.

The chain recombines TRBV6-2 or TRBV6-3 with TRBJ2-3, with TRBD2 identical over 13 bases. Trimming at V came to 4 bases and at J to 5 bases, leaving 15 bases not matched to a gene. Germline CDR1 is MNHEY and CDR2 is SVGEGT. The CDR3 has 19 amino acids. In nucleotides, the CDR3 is TGTGCCAGCAGTTCAACCCAAACTAGCGGGAGGGCCCGGGAAGATACGCAGTATTTT. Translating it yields CASSSTQTSGRAREDTQYF.

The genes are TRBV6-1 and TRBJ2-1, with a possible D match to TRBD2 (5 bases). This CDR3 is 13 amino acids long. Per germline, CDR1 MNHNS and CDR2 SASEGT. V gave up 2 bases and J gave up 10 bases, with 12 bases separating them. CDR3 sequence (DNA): TGTGCCAGCAGTGAACTCGGGGTAACCGAGCAGTTCTTC. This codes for CASSELGVTEQFF.